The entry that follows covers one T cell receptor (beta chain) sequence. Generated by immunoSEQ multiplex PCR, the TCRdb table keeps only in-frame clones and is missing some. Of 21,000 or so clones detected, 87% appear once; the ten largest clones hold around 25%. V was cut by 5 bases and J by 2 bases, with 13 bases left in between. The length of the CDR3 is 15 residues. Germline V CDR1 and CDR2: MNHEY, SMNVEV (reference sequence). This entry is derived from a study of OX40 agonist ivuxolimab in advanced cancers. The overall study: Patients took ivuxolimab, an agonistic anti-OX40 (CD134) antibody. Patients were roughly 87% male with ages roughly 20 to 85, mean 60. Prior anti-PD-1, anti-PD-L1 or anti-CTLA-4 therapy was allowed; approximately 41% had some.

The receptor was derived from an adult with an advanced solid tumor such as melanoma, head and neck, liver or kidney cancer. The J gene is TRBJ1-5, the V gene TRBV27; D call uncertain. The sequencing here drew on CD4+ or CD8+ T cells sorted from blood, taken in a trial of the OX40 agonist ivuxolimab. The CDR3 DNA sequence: TGTGCCAGCAGTCCTGGCCCCCTCGGCAATCAGCCCCAGCATTTT. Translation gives CASSPGPLGNQPQHF.